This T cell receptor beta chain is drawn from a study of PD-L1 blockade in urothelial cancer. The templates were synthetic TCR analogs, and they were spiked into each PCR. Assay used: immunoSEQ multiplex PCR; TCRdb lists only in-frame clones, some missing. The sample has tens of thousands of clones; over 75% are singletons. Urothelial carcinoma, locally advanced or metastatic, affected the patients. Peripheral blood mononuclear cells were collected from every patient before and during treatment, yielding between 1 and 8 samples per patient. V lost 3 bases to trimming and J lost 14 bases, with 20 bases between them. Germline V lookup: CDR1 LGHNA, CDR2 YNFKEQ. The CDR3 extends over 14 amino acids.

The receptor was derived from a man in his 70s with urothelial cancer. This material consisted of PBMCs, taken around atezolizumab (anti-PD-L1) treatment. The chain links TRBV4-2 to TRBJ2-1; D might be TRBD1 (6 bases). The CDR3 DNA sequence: TGTGCCAGCAGCCACGGTAAATATGAGGGGGAGAAGTTCTTC. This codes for CASSHGKYEGEKFF.